These T cell receptor beta chains were read from a single sample in a study of T cell responses to AZD1222 COVID-19 vaccine. TCRdb's copy holds only in-frame clones and misses some; the assay was immunoSEQ multiplex PCR. The table includes some 140,000 clones, approximately 92% detected once. The input for sequencing was peripheral blood, taken 28 days after the second AZD1222 dose. These receptors all come from an adult who received the AZD1222 COVID-19 vaccine. Both conserved end residues are part of each CDR3. The D gene is left open where the match is weak. Clone size is stated in some rows and not others, as once, few, many or a class when expanded.

abundance: NA; j_gene: TRBJ1-6; d_gene: NA; v_gene: TRBV27; CDR3nt: TGTGCCAGCAGTTTATTCCCTAGGTGGCCCCTCCACTTT; CDR3aa: CASSLFPRWPLHF
abundance: NA; j_gene: TRBJ2-5; d_gene: NA; v_gene: TRBV5-8; CDR3nt: TGTGCCAGCAGCCTTGGGTTGGCTCAACTACAAGAGACCCAGTACTTC; CDR3aa: CASSLGLAQLQETQYF
abundance: NA; j_gene: TRBJ2-1; d_gene: NA; v_gene: TRBV6-5; CDR3nt: TGTGCCAGCAGTTACTCTGGACCAGCAGGGAATGAGCAGTTCTTC; CDR3aa: CASSYSGPAGNEQFF
abundance: NA; j_gene: TRBJ2-7; d_gene: TRBD1; v_gene: TRBV6-1; CDR3nt: TGTGCCAGCAGTGAAGCAACAGGGGGTGCCTACGAGCAGTACTTC; CDR3aa: CASSEATGGAYEQYF
abundance: once; j_gene: TRBJ1-3; d_gene: NA; v_gene: TRBV30; CDR3nt: TGTGCCTGGAGTGGTGGAGGGCCTGGAAACACCATATATTTT; CDR3aa: CAWSGGGPGNTIYF
abundance: NA; j_gene: TRBJ1-4; d_gene: TRBD1; v_gene: TRBV6-5; CDR3nt: TGTGCCAGCAGAAGAGGGGGCGAGGAAAAACTGTTTTTT; CDR3aa: CASRRGGEEKLFF
abundance: NA; j_gene: TRBJ1-1; d_gene: NA; v_gene: TRBV6-6; CDR3nt: TGTGCCAGCACCTCGCAGGGGCCAACTTTCTTT; CDR3aa: CASTSQGPTFF
abundance: NA; j_gene: TRBJ1-1; d_gene: TRBD1; v_gene: TRBV27; CDR3nt: TGTGCCAGCAGTTCGGGACAGGGGGCAATCCCTGAAGCTTTCTTT; CDR3aa: CASSSGQGAIPEAFF
abundance: NA; j_gene: TRBJ1-5; d_gene: NA; v_gene: TRBV30; CDR3nt: TGTGCCTGGAGTGTATCGGGAGGTAGCAATCAGCCCCAGCATTTT; CDR3aa: CAWSVSGGSNQPQHF
abundance: NA; j_gene: TRBJ1-4; d_gene: TRBD1; v_gene: TRBV5-1; CDR3nt: TGCGCCAGCAGCTTGGCGGGACAGGGGACTAATGAAAAACTGTTTTTT; CDR3aa: CASSLAGQGTNEKLFF
abundance: NA; j_gene: TRBJ1-3; d_gene: NA; v_gene: TRBV28; CDR3nt: TGTGCCAGCAGGAGCACCGGGCGGGATGGAAACACCATATATTTT; CDR3aa: CASRSTGRDGNTIYF
abundance: NA; j_gene: TRBJ1-4; d_gene: NA; v_gene: TRBV11-2; CDR3nt: TGTGCCAGCAGCTTAGGAGACAGACGTAATGAAAAACTGTTTTTT; CDR3aa: CASSLGDRRNEKLFF
abundance: NA; j_gene: TRBJ2-1; d_gene: TRBD2; v_gene: TRBV10-2; CDR3nt: TGCGCCAGCAGTCGGATTAGCGGGGGCCTGACTCGGGGCAATGAGCAGTTCTTC; CDR3aa: CASSRISGGLTRGNEQFF
abundance: NA; j_gene: TRBJ1-1; d_gene: NA; v_gene: TRBV23-1; CDR3nt: TGCGCCAGCAGTCAATCGGTCGAGGTTTTGAGCACTGAAGCTTTCTTT; CDR3aa: CASSQSVEVLSTEAFF
abundance: NA; j_gene: TRBJ1-2; d_gene: NA; v_gene: TRBV9; CDR3nt: TGTGCCAGCAGCACACTGAGAGGGCATTTCGACGGCTACACCTTC; CDR3aa: CASSTLRGHFDGYTF
abundance: NA; j_gene: TRBJ2-2; d_gene: NA; v_gene: TRBV5-1; CDR3nt: TGCGCCAGCAGCTTGGAGTTCCGGGGGTGGGGCACCGGGGAGCTGTTTTTT; CDR3aa: CASSLEFRGWGTGELFF
abundance: NA; j_gene: TRBJ2-3; d_gene: TRBD2; v_gene: TRBV7-9; CDR3nt: TGTGCCAGCAGCTCGTCTAGCGGTAGCACAGATACGCAGTATTTT; CDR3aa: CASSSSSGSTDTQYF
abundance: NA; j_gene: TRBJ1-6; d_gene: NA; v_gene: TRBV7-9; CDR3nt: TGTGCCAGCGGGGCGAGCTCCTATAATTCACCCCTCCACTTT; CDR3aa: CASGASSYNSPLHF
abundance: NA; j_gene: TRBJ1-4; d_gene: NA; v_gene: TRBV18; CDR3nt: TGTGCCAGCTCACCGTGGGGACTTGGTGAAAAACTGTTTTTT; CDR3aa: CASSPWGLGEKLFF
abundance: once; j_gene: TRBJ1-6; d_gene: TRBD1; v_gene: TRBV28; CDR3nt: TGTGCCAGCCAGAGTGCCGGGACAGGGACTTCACCCCTCCACTTT; CDR3aa: CASQSAGTGTSPLHF
abundance: NA; j_gene: TRBJ1-2; d_gene: TRBD1; v_gene: TRBV7-2; CDR3nt: TGTGCCAGCAGCCAGGGACAGGGAGGCTATGGCTACACCTTC; CDR3aa: CASSQGQGGYGYTF
abundance: NA; j_gene: TRBJ2-2; d_gene: TRBD1; v_gene: TRBV9; CDR3nt: TGTGCCAGCAGCGTAACAGGACAGGGCGTGGCCGGGGAGCTGTTTTTT; CDR3aa: CASSVTGQGVAGELFF
abundance: NA; j_gene: TRBJ2-3; d_gene: NA; v_gene: TRBV2; CDR3nt: TGTGCCATCGGGGAGGAGTCGCAGTATTTT; CDR3aa: CAIGEESQYF
abundance: NA; j_gene: TRBJ1-1; d_gene: NA; v_gene: TRBV11-3; CDR3nt: TGTGCCAGCAGCATCGGACTGGACACTGAAGCTTTCTTT; CDR3aa: CASSIGLDTEAFF
abundance: NA; j_gene: TRBJ1-2; d_gene: NA; v_gene: TRBV28; CDR3nt: TGTGCCAGCAGTTTGGTCGGCTTTAACTATGGCTACACCTTC; CDR3aa: CASSLVGFNYGYTF
abundance: NA; j_gene: TRBJ1-6; d_gene: NA; v_gene: TRBV6-5; CDR3nt: TGTGCCAGCAGCCAAAGATGGTCACCCCTCCACTTT; CDR3aa: CASSQRWSPLHF
abundance: NA; j_gene: TRBJ1-3; d_gene: TRBD1; v_gene: TRBV9; CDR3nt: TGTGCCAGCAGCGTGCAGGGGGACTCTGGAAACACCATATATTTT; CDR3aa: CASSVQGDSGNTIYF
abundance: NA; j_gene: TRBJ1-2; d_gene: TRBD1; v_gene: TRBV5-4; CDR3nt: TGTGCCAGCAGCTTGGACCGGGACAGGGGATATTTC; CDR3aa: CASSLDRDRGYF
abundance: NA; j_gene: TRBJ1-2; d_gene: NA; v_gene: TRBV7-2; CDR3nt: TGTGCCAGCAGCTTCTCTGCAGGGCCCACCTCGAACTATGGCTACACCTTC; CDR3aa: CASSFSAGPTSNYGYTF
abundance: NA; j_gene: TRBJ1-2; d_gene: NA; v_gene: TRBV30; CDR3nt: TGTGCCTGGAGTCTCATGGGCCGACAGGACGTGTGGGGCTACACCTTC; CDR3aa: CAWSLMGRQDVWGYTF
abundance: NA; j_gene: TRBJ2-7; d_gene: TRBD2; v_gene: TRBV5-5; CDR3nt: TGTGCCAGCAGTTTGGGGGGAGGGCCCTGGATATACGAGCAGTACTTC; CDR3aa: CASSLGGGPWIYEQYF
abundance: NA; j_gene: TRBJ2-7; d_gene: NA; v_gene: TRBV5-8; CDR3nt: TGTGCCAGCAGCCTAACAGGGTTTGAGCAGTACTTC; CDR3aa: CASSLTGFEQYF
abundance: once; j_gene: TRBJ1-1; d_gene: TRBD1; v_gene: TRBV27; CDR3nt: TGTGCCAGCAGTACACGTCAGGGGGCTTGGAACACTGAAGCTTTCTTT; CDR3aa: CASSTRQGAWNTEAFF
abundance: NA; j_gene: TRBJ2-1; d_gene: NA; v_gene: TRBV11-3; CDR3nt: TGTGCCAGCAGCTGGGGAATATACAATGAGCAGTTCTTC; CDR3aa: CASSWGIYNEQFF